Reported below is one T cell receptor beta chain. Its antigen is unidentified. This record comes from a study of cytomegalovirus exposure and HLA in healthy donors. Study overall: The early release's HLA-typed donors yielded tens of millions of unique TCRs. Study-level results: Common viral pathogens seemed to be connected with several of the most significant clusters, according to a later analysis. Per a prior analysis, the majority of TCR beta V segments were productive roughly 87% or roughly 30% of the time.

Germline V CDR1 and CDR2: MNHNS, SASEGT. Between the trimmed V and J ends, which lost 3 bases and 4 bases, there was a span of 12 bases. This CDR3 spans 14 amino acids. With 60 Vbeta and 13 Jbeta primers, the PCR was carried out. Produced via immunoSEQ multiplex PCR; TCRdb's table is partial and in-frame only. Here the sample spans about 150,000 clones, 63% being singletons. The specimen sequenced was PBMCs. The origin of this receptor is a woman aged 60-75 years in good health and CMV-seropositive. The gene calls are TRBV6-1 and TRBJ1-2; possibly TRBD1 for D (6 bases). The CDR3 DNA reads as TGTGCCAGCAGTGAGGGACAATTCAGCTATGGCTACACCTTC. This sequence encodes CASSEGQFSYGYTF.